This T cell receptor beta chain was retrieved from a study of blood T cells in healthy people across ages. Study-level points and caveats: Significant beta diversity loss was already apparent by age approximately 36, declining roughly linearly.

Germline lookup yields CDR1 SGHDN and CDR2 FVKESK. CDR3 length: 16 amino acids. Trimming cost V 4 bases and J 4 bases; bases outside gene matches: 7. This clonotype is a singleton in its sample. Its specificity is unknown. Then a second PCR, running about 7 to 11 cycles, was carried out with a sample-barcoded 5' primer and a J-beta primer mix. Each CDR3 protein gets one entry after TCRdb re-called the 5' RACE reads with MiXCR. The table has approximately 800,000 distinct CDR3 sequences, approximately 60% seen once; the top ten hold roughly 26%. The TCR sequence derives from a man aged 40-49 years in good health. The sequenced sample was blood. The chain carries TRBV14 and TRBJ2-3; TRBD2 matches 11 bases. The chain's CDR3 is CASSRLAGLSSDTQYF. The DNA of the CDR3 is TGTGCCAGCAGCCGACTAGCGGGACTGTCCTCAGATACGCAGTATTTT. Together with reference TRBV14 and TRBJ2-3, the CDR3 gives the full variable domain: EAGVTQFPSHSVIEKGQTVTLRCDPISGHDNLYWYRRVMGKEIKFLLHFVKESKQDESGMPNNRFLAERTGGTYSTLKVQPAELEDSGVYFCASSRLAGLSSDTQYFGPGTRLTVL.